This entry features one T cell receptor (beta chain) sequence. The data are from a study of T cell changes during pregnancy in multiple sclerosis. Losses at the gene ends were 3 bases for V and 7 bases for J; bases not matched to a gene: 9. The V gene's germline CDR1 is LNHDA and CDR2 SQIVND (reference sequence). CDR3 length: 16 residues. The method was immunoSEQ multiplex PCR; TCRdb's version includes in-frame clones alone and lacks a portion of them. The data show about 49,000 clones, 85% to 95% seen once. The starting material was CD4+ T cells from peripheral blood mononuclear cells, obtained in the second trimester of pregnancy. The sequence was obtained from a female donor in good health, enrolled as a control in a pregnancy study. The chain recombines TRBV19 with TRBJ1-5; TRBD1 agrees at 10 bases. The CDR3 is CASSIRDRGPRQPQHF. The DNA of the CDR3 is TGTGCCAGTAGTATCCGGGACAGGGGACCTCGACAGCCCCAGCATTTT.